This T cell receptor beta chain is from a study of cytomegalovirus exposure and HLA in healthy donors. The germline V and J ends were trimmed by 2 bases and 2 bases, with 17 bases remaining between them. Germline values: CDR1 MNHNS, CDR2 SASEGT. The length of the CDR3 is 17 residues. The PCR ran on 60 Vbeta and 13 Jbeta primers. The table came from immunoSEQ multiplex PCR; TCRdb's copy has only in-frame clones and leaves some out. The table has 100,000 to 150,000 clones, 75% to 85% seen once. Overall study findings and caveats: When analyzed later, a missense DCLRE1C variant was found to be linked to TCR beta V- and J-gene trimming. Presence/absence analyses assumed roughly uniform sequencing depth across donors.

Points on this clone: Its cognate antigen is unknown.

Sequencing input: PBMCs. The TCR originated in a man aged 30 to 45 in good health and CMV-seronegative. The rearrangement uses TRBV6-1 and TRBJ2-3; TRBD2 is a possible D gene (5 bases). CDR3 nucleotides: TGTGCCAGCAGTGAAAGAGAAGTGGCGGGCAACACAGATACGCAGTATTTT. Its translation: CASSEREVAGNTDTQYF.